Listed below are T cell receptor beta chains from one sample, sequenced in a study of T cell changes during pregnancy in multiple sclerosis. Libraries were prepared by immunoSEQ multiplex PCR; TCRdb keeps only in-frame clonotypes and omits some of them. The table records roughly 38,000 clones, 85% to 95% of them present only once. Sequences were derived from CD8+ T cells from peripheral blood mononuclear cells, sampled in the third trimester of pregnancy. These receptors came from a female donor with multiple sclerosis, enrolled in a pregnancy study. The CDR3 runs from the conserved cysteine through the conserved F or W. Fields, in order: J gene, V gene, D gene, clone size, CDR3 length, CDR3 DNA, CDR3 protein. D genes are given only for firm matches. Size is stated for part of the rows, as once, few or many counts, or as a class when the clone is expanded.

TRBJ2-1	TRBV7-8	TRBD2	.	15	TGTGCCAGCAGCCCGACTAGCGGGAGCGGCAATGAGCAGTTCTTC	CASSPTSGSGNEQFF
TRBJ1-2	TRBV2	TRBD1	.	12	TGTGCCGACAGGGGGCGGGTAGATGGCTACACCTTC	CADRGRVDGYTF
TRBJ2-7	TRBV30	.	.	13	TGTGCCTGGGGCCAGGGGGGTAGCTACGAGCAGTACTTC	CAWGQGGSYEQYF
TRBJ2-7	TRBV4-3	.	.	14	TGCGCCAGCAGCCAAGGGACGACAGCCTACGAGCAGTACTTC	CASSQGTTAYEQYF
TRBJ2-1	TRBV19	TRBD2	.	15	TGTGCCAGTAGCACACTAGCGGGAGGGAACAATGAGCAGTTCTTC	CASSTLAGGNNEQFF
TRBJ2-7	TRBV5-6	.	.	13	TGTGCCAGCAGCTTAGGGACTTACTACGAGCAGTACTTC	CASSLGTYYEQYF
TRBJ2-5	TRBV28	TRBD1	.	15	TGTGCCAGCAGTCCCAGACAGGGAAATATGGAGACCCAGTACTTC	CASSPRQGNMETQYF
TRBJ2-1	TRBV5-1	.	.	12	TGCGCCAGCAGAACAGGTTACAATGAGCAGTTCTTC	CASRTGYNEQFF
TRBJ2-7	TRBV27	.	.	13	TGTGCCAGCAGTTTGGACACCACGGCCGAGCAGTACTTC	CASSLDTTAEQYF
TRBJ2-1	TRBV7-8	TRBD2	.	15	TGTGCCAGCAGCTTAAGACTAGCGAACTACAATGAGCAGTTCTTC	CASSLRLANYNEQFF
TRBJ2-7	TRBV19	TRBD1	.	12	TGTGCCACCGCGACAGGGTCCTACGAGCAGTACTTC	CATATGSYEQYF
TRBJ2-7	TRBV7-8	.	.	13	TGTGCCAGCAGCTCGAGGGGGGGAGCGGAGCAGTACTTC	CASSSRGGAEQYF
TRBJ1-1	TRBV5-5	.	.	14	TGTGCCAGCAGCTACCCGCGGGGGAACACTGAAGCTTTCTTT	CASSYPRGNTEAFF
TRBJ1-2	TRBV28	TRBD1	.	19	TGTGCCAGCAGTTTATTCTTTCTACCCGGGACAGCTATATCGGAGGGCTACACCTTC	CASSLFFLPGTAISEGYTF
TRBJ2-7	TRBV27	.	.	11	TGTGCCAGCAGGTCGGCCTACGAGCAGTACTTC	CASRSAYEQYF
TRBJ1-3	TRBV7-2	.	.	15	TGTGCCAGCAGCTTCGACTCCCGTGGCGGAAACACCATATATTTT	CASSFDSRGGNTIYF
TRBJ2-7	TRBV19	TRBD2	.	15	TGTGCCAGTAGTGCAAGTAGCGGGGTCTCCTACGAGCAGTACTTC	CASSASSGVSYEQYF
TRBJ2-3	TRBV27	.	.	15	TGTGCCAGCAGTTCAGGGACTCGGGTCACAGATACGCAGTATTTT	CASSSGTRVTDTQYF
TRBJ2-1	TRBV4-1	.	.	15	TGCGCCAGCAGCCAGGCGCCAGGGGTCTACAATGAGCAGTTCTTC	CASSQAPGVYNEQFF
TRBJ2-6	TRBV29-1	.	once	16	TGCAGCGTGGAGGGCTCCATGGACTCTGGGGCCAACGTCCTGACTTTC	CSVEGSMDSGANVLTF
TRBJ2-1	TRBV29-1	TRBD1	.	15	TGCAGCGTTGAAGGGACGGACAGGGATTTCGGTGAGCAGTTCTTC	CSVEGTDRDFGEQFF
TRBJ2-7	TRBV10-3	.	.	12	TGTGCCATCAGTGAGTCCCCTCGCGAGCAGTACTTC	CAISESPREQYF
TRBJ1-1	TRBV13	TRBD1	.	15	TGTGCCAGCAGCTTAGCTGGGACAGGGGTCACTGAAGCTTTCTTT	CASSLAGTGVTEAFF
TRBJ1-2	TRBV5-5	TRBD1	once	18	TGTGCCAGCAGCTGGGCCCCGGGACAGGTAATATCGAACTATGGCTACACCTTC	CASSWAPGQVISNYGYTF
TRBJ2-2	TRBV30	.	.	15	TGTGCCTGGAGTGTTTATAGCGGGAACACCGGGGAGCTGTTTTTT	CAWSVYSGNTGELFF
TRBJ2-7	TRBV19	.	.	12	TGTGCCAGTAGTATAGAGGGGAGCGAGCAGTACTTC	CASSIEGSEQYF
TRBJ1-1	TRBV5-1	.	.	14	TGCGCCAGCAGGGGCGGGTTGGACAACACTGAAGCTTTCTTT	CASRGGLDNTEAFF